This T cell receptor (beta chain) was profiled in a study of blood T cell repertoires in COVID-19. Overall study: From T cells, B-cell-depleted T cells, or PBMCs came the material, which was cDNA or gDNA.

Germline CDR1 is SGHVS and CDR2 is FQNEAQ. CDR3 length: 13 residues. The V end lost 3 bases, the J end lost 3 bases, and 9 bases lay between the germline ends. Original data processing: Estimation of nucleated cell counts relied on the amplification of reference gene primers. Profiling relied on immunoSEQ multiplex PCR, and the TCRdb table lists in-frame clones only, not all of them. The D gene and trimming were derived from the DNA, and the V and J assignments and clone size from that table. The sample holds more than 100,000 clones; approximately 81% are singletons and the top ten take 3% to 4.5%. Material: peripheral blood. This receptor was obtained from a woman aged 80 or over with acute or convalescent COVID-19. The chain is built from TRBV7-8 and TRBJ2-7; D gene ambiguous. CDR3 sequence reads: CASSFSHLYEQYF. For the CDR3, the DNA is TGTGCCAGCAGCTTCAGTCACCTCTACGAGCAGTACTTC.